This T cell receptor beta chain was recovered during a study of T cells in women clearing cervical HPV infection. TCRdb's copy holds only in-frame clones and misses some; the assay was immunoSEQ multiplex PCR. The sample data list under 50,000 clones. The CDR3 length is 11 residues. CDR1 SGHNT and CDR2 YYREEE come from the germline V gene (reference sequence). With regard to this clone: The read terminates 3 residues ahead of where the CDR3 ends, so the germline J gene completes it.

This receptor was taken from a woman between 18 and 70 years old with a cervical HPV16 infection that either progressed to CIN3+ or cleared (not recorded which). J is TRBJ1-1 and V is TRBV5-4; D is uncertain. Sequencing was carried out using blood buffy coat. The CDR3 protein is CASSFGLEAFF. CDR3 DNA, as far as it was read: TGTGCCAGCAGCTTTGGCCTTGAG.